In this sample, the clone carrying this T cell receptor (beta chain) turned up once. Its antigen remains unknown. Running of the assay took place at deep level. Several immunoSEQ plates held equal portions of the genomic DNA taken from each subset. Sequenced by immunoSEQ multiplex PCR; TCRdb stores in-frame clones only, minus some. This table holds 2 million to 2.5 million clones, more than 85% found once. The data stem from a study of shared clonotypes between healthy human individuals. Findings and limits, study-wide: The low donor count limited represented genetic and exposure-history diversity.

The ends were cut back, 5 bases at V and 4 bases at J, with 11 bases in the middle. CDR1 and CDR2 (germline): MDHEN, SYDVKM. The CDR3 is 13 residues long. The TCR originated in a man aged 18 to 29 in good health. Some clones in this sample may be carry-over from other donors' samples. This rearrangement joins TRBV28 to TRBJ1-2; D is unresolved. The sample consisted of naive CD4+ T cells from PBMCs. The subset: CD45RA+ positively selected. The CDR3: CASSALSFYGYTF. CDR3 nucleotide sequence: TGTGCCAGCAGTGCCTTGTCTTTCTATGGCTACACCTTC.